The 18 T cell receptor beta chains below were found in one sample sequenced in a study of metastatic and nonmetastatic thyroid tumors (dated by TCRdb to 2018 to 2021). No treatment had been received by any patient before thyroid surgery. Library preparation used PCR. Sequencing instrument: Illumina HiSeq 4000. TCRdb trimmed the raw reads at Q25, called clones with MiXCR and kept productive beta chains. This sample gives approximately 31,000 clones in total; 18% of them show up just once. Of the sample, over 9.5% is held by the ten largest clones. Sequencing input: blood. Every receptor here comes from a female donor with papillary thyroid cancer or a benign thyroid nodule (not recorded which). Some clones in this sample may be carry-over from other donors' samples.

This clone was picked up many times. The chain is built from TRBV20-1 and TRBJ1-3; no firm D call. Germline V lookup: CDR1 DFQATT, CDR2 SNEGSKA (reference sequence). Trimming removed 6 bases from V and 1 base from J, with 10 bases in between. The length of the CDR3 is 13 residues. CDR3 DNA sequence: TGCAGTGCCGCCGAAGGATCTGGAAACACCATATATTTT. It is translated as CSAAEGSGNTIYF.

In its sample, this clone was seen many times. Since a much larger clone is just one base distant, this may be a read error. The V call is TRBV12-3 or TRBV12-4, the J call TRBJ2-1, with 12 positions matching TRBD2. V was pared by 1 base and J by 9 bases, with 16 bases of the junction left unmatched. CDR3 length: 19 residues. The DNA for the CDR3 is TGTGCCAGCAGTTTAGTTCTGACTAGCGGGAGAATTTCGGTTAGTGAGCAGTTCTTC. Amino acids: CASSLVLTSGRISVSEQFF.

At least ten counts were recorded for this clone. The chain recombines TRBV28 with TRBJ2-7; perhaps TRBD1 as D (5 bases). Trimming cost V 5 bases and J 4 bases, with 15 bases left between them. The CDR3 covers 14 residues. Germline values: CDR1 MDHEN, CDR2 SYDVKM. The CDR3 spells CASSPSLTEYEQYF. The DNA of the CDR3 is TGTGCCAGCAGTCCCTCCCTGACAGAATACGAGCAGTACTTC.

In its sample, this clone is medium-sized (0.01 to 0.1%). This chain links TRBV6-1 with TRBJ2-7; D gene ambiguous. V lost 11 bases and J 0 bases, leaving 17 bases between the germline ends. The CDR3 runs 14 residues. Germline assignment: CDR1 MNHNS and CDR2 SASEGT. The CDR3 loop is CAGTPGPYSYEQYF. As DNA, the CDR3 is TGTGCCGGCACTCCGGGCCCCTACTCCTACGAGCAGTACTTC.

The chain recombines TRBV10-3 with TRBJ2-7; no clear D gene. V lost 3 bases to trimming and J lost 0 bases, with 9 bases between them. The CDR3 length is 14 residues. CDR1 and CDR2 from the germline V gene are ENHRY and SYGVKD. CDR3 sequence: CAISDQQISYEQYF. The DNA of the CDR3 is TGTGCCATCAGTGATCAACAAATCTCCTACGAGCAGTACTTC.

This clone was seen repeatedly, ten times or more. The rearrangement links TRBV30 to TRBJ2-3, with a possible D match to TRBD1 (8 bases). Germline loops: CDR1 GTSNPN, CDR2 SVGIG (reference sequence). The CDR3 is made up of 13 amino acids. Trimming took 6 bases from V and 6 from J, leaving 16 bases between them. The CDR3 loop is CACRDRREDTQYF. The CDR3 DNA is TGTGCCTGTAGGGACAGGCGGGAGGATACGCAGTATTTT.

This clone came up many times. The chain has TRBV4-1 and TRBJ1-1; D gene unclear. This CDR3 has 14 residues. CDR1 and CDR2 (germline): MGHRA, YSYEKL. Trimming took off 6 bases at V and 1 base at J, with 12 bases between the two ends. Written as DNA, the CDR3 is TGCGCCAGCAGAGGGCCCCTGAGGAACACTGAAGCTTTCTTT. Its translation is CASRGPLRNTEAFF.

In this sample, this clone turned up many times. The CDR3 spells CASSLEAEGGYTF. CDR3 sequence (DNA): TGCGCCAGCAGCTTGGAGGCAGAGGGTGGCTACACCTTC. The chain couples TRBV5-1 to TRBJ1-2; D remains unclear. The CDR3 covers 13 residues. The germline V and J ends were trimmed by 0 bases and 7 bases, with 10 bases remaining between them. Germline-derived CDR1 and CDR2 are SGHRS and YFSETQ.

This clone has a count of ten or more. The chain couples TRBV7-6 to TRBJ1-4; 7 positions agree with TRBD1. Germline values: CDR1 SGHVS, CDR2 FNYEAQ. This CDR3 is 14 amino acids long. Germline trimming cut 4 bases from V and 8 bases from J; bases unmatched to any gene: 7. The CDR3 coding sequence is TGTGCCAGCAGCTCCACAGGGGATGGCGAAAAACTGTTTTTT. It specifies CASSSTGDGEKLFF.

The rearrangement uses TRBV24-1 and TRBJ2-2; no definite D call. V was pared by 3 bases and J by 0 bases, with 4 bases between. From germline, CDR1 is KGHDR and CDR2 SFDVKD. The CDR3 is 14 residues long. As DNA, the CDR3 is TGTGCCACCAGTGATCTATCGAACACCGGGGAGCTGTTTTTT. It codes for CATSDLSNTGELFF.

This chain links TRBV20-1 with TRBJ2-5, with 12 bases that match TRBD2. CDR3 length: 14 residues. Germline V gene data show CDR1 as DFQATT and CDR2 as SNEGSKA (reference sequence). Trimming took 7 bases from V and 5 from J; bases not matched to a gene: 8. The CDR3 loop is CSDRLAGVDETQYF. The CDR3 DNA reads TGCAGTGACAGACTAGCGGGAGTGGATGAGACCCAGTACTTC.

In its sample, this clone was seen many times. The chain recombines TRBV28 with TRBJ1-1; possible D gene TRBD1, 5 bases. This CDR3 has 13 residues. V was trimmed by 4 bases and J by 8 bases, leaving 14 bases between them. The germline V gene has CDR1 MDHEN and CDR2 SYDVKM. CDR3: CASSSPRDSEAFF. CDR3 sequence (DNA): TGTGCCAGCAGTTCTCCCCGGGACTCCGAAGCTTTCTTT.

This clone was seen at least ten times. V gene TRBV20-1 combines with J gene TRBJ2-7; 11 positions agree with TRBD2. Germline V gene data show CDR1 as DFQATT and CDR2 as SNEGSKA (reference sequence). This CDR3 region has 16 residues. V lost 0 bases, J lost 2 bases, and 6 bases stayed unmatched. The CDR3 sequence: CSARDLTSGIAYEQYF. The CDR3, as DNA: TGCAGTGCTAGAGATTTGACTAGCGGGATTGCCTACGAGCAGTACTTC.

This clone was seen at least ten times. The J gene is TRBJ1-6, the V gene TRBV6-1, with D tentatively TRBD1 (5 bases). There are 15 residues in the CDR3. V was trimmed by 7 bases and J by 8 bases, leaving 18 bases between them. Germline CDR1 is MNHNS and CDR2 is SASEGT. The CDR3 region is CASTPLKGVHSPLHF. The CDR3 DNA sequence: TGTGCCAGCACCCCTCTCAAAGGGGTCCATTCACCCCTCCACTTT.

The sample holds many counts of this clone. V gene TRBV4-1 combines with J gene TRBJ2-7; no firm D call. The length of the CDR3 is 14 residues. Germline V lookup: CDR1 MGHRA, CDR2 YSYEKL. Trimming took off 4 bases at V and 6 bases at J, with 16 bases between the two ends. This CDR3 is CASSPGLNPLEQYF. CDR3 DNA: TGCGCCAGCAGCCCGGGTCTAAACCCCCTCGAGCAGTACTTC.

This clone counts as medium-sized. The chain has TRBV6-1 and TRBJ1-2, with 8 bases matching TRBD1. The CDR3 is 12 residues long. The V segment lost 10 bases and the J segment 3 bases; nucleotides outside the gene matches: 4. From germline, CDR1 is MNHNS and CDR2 SASEGT. DNA of the CDR3: TGTGCCACCCAGGGGGCGGACTATGGCTACACCTTC. The encoded protein is CATQGADYGYTF.

This clone was recorded many times. The chain has TRBV2 and TRBJ1-2, with D possibly TRBD1 on 5 matching bases. The V gene's germline CDR1 is SNHLY and CDR2 FYNNEI. The CDR3 is made up of 11 amino acids. CDR3 sequence reads: CARGAGYGYTF. Written as DNA, the CDR3 is TGTGCTAGAGGGGCCGGCTATGGCTACACCTTC.

The V gene is TRBV4-3, the J gene TRBJ2-7, with 9 positions matching TRBD2. Germline CDR1 reads LGHNA; CDR2 reads YSLEER. The V segment lost 0 bases and the J segment 12 bases; nucleotides outside the gene matches: 15. This CDR3 spans 16 amino acids. CDR3 nucleotides: TGCGCCAGCAGCCAAGATGCGTTGGGTAGCGGGAGTCCCACGTACTTC. Its translation is CASSQDALGSGSPTYF.